The clone carrying this T cell receptor (beta chain) was seen more than once but under ten times. The sample comes from a study of blood T cell repertoires in COVID-19. In the original analysis: How many nucleated cells were present was estimated from reference gene primer amplification. Generated by immunoSEQ multiplex PCR, the TCRdb table keeps only in-frame clones and is missing some. The D gene and trimming were derived from the DNA, and the V and J assignments and clone size from that table. The data show about 57,000 clones, around 82% seen once. This CDR3 is 18 amino acids long. This clonotype was sampled from a woman of 80 years or more with acute or convalescent COVID-19. The gene calls are TRBV21-1 and TRBJ2-1; the table's D call of TRBD1 was not tested on the DNA. TRBV21-1 is tagged as a pseudogene. Sequenced: peripheral blood. Here the CDR3 DNA reads TGTGCCAGCACCAAAACAGGGAAAACTTTTAACTCCTACAATGAGCAGTTCTTC. Its translation: CASTKTGKTFNSYNEQFF.